Presented here are 15 T cell receptor beta chains from one specimen sequenced in a study of cytomegalovirus exposure and HLA in healthy donors (dated by TCRdb to the late 2010s). The receptor library was made with the immunoSEQ multiplex PCR assay. The multiplex PCR relied on a mix of 60 forward primers for TCR Vbeta segments and 13 reverse primers for TCR Jbeta segments. Not all clones reach the TCRdb copy of this immuneACCESS table, which keeps in-frame sequences only. Checked studies attribute under half of the gap to unresolved V genes and leave the rest unexplained. Present in this sample are roughly 120,000 clones, 15% of which were seen just once. The ten largest clones capture under 2.5% of the sample. The sample comprised PBMCs. Every receptor here comes from a woman aged 18-29 years in good health and CMV-seronegative.

The chain recombines TRBV9 with TRBJ1-2; 9 bases are a match to TRBD1. CDR3 length equals 14 residues. The V gene end was trimmed by 3 bases and the J gene end by 4 bases; junction bases not matched to a gene: 4. Germline loops: CDR1 SGDLS, CDR2 YYNGEE. The CDR3, as DNA: TGTGCCAGCAGCGGGGGACAGGGCATCTATGGCTACACCTTC. Its protein product is CASSGGQGIYGYTF.

This clone came up a few times. The chain employs TRBV18 and TRBJ2-3; 9 bases agree with TRBD2. The CDR3 extends over 15 amino acids. Trimming removed 3 bases from V and 4 bases from J; junction bases left unmatched: 5. Germline V gene sequence: CDR1 KGHSH, CDR2 LQKENI. This CDR3 reads CASSPSGSRADTQYF. The CDR3 nucleotides are TGTGCCAGCTCACCTAGCGGGAGCCGTGCAGATACGCAGTATTTT.

V and J are TRBV9 and TRBJ2-7; possibly TRBD1 for D (5 bases). Trimming cost V 0 bases and J 6 bases, with 19 bases left between them. From germline, CDR1 is SGDLS and CDR2 YYNGEE. This CDR3 spans 16 amino acids. The CDR3 spells CASSVGVGVSAGEQYF. In DNA form, the CDR3 reads TGTGCCAGCAGCGTAGGAGTAGGGGTAAGCGCCGGCGAGCAGTACTTC.

The rearrangement links TRBV19 to TRBJ1-1; 9 bases line up with TRBD1. This CDR3 contains 15 residues. J was trimmed by 6 bases and V by 6 bases; bases with no gene match: 11. The germline gives CDR1 LNHDA, CDR2 SQIVND (reference sequence). CDR3 protein: CASRSRTGAVAEAFF. CDR3 sequence (DNA): TGTGCCAGTAGGTCCAGGACAGGGGCGGTGGCTGAAGCTTTCTTT.

The chain is built from TRBV9 and TRBJ2-7, with a weak D call TRBD2 (6 bases). This CDR3 region has 13 residues. The V gene lost 4 bases and the J gene lost 2 bases, with 10 bases spanning the gap. CDR1 and CDR2 (germline): SGDLS, YYNGEE. CDR3 coding DNA: TGTGCCAGCAGCCCCCCGGGAGCCTACGAGCAGTACTTC. Its protein is CASSPPGAYEQYF.

V and J are TRBV7-3 and TRBJ2-7; tentatively, D is TRBD2 (6 bases). This CDR3 region has 17 residues. The germline V gene encodes CDR1 SGHTA and CDR2 FQGTGA. The V and J ends lost 1 base and 0 bases respectively, with 16 bases between them. Written as DNA, the CDR3 is TGTGCCAGCAGCTTAAATCCCCAGCGGGCAAGCTCCTACGAGCAGTACTTC. Translated: CASSLNPQRASSYEQYF. The complete variable domain, with remaining parts taken from reference TRBV7-3 and TRBJ2-7, reads GAGVSQTPSNKVTEKGKYVELRCDPISGHTALYWYRQSLGQGPEFLIYFQGTGAADDSGLPNDRFFAVRPEGSVSTLKIQRTERGDSAVYLCASSLNPQRASSYEQYFGPGTRLTVT.

The chain recombines TRBV10-3 with TRBJ2-3; 11 bases are shared with TRBD1. This CDR3 contains 16 residues. Germline-derived CDR1 and CDR2 are ENHRY and SYGVKD. Unmatched junction bases numbered 8, after V lost 6 bases and J lost 3 bases. The CDR3 coding sequence is TGTGCCATCAGGGGGGACAGGGGGGATAGGACAGATACGCAGTATTTT. Translation gives CAIRGDRGDRTDTQYF.

The V and J genes are TRBV7-2 and TRBJ2-7, with D hard to call. Trimming took 1 base from V and 2 from J, leaving 18 bases between them. Per germline, CDR1 SGHTA and CDR2 FQGNSA. The CDR3 runs to 17 residues. CDR3 region: CASSLELQSRTPYEQYF. CDR3 DNA: TGTGCCAGCAGCTTAGAACTGCAGTCTAGAACCCCCTACGAGCAGTACTTC.

The chain recombines TRBV7-9 with TRBJ1-2; 7 bases map to TRBD1. With V trimmed by 1 base and J by 4 bases, 6 bases remained unmatched. The CDR3 loop spans 15 amino acids. Germline V gives CDR1 SEHNR, CDR2 FQNEAQ (reference sequence). The CDR3 sequence: CASSLGSGQSYGYTF. CDR3 coding DNA: TGTGCCAGCAGCTTAGGATCGGGACAGTCCTATGGCTACACCTTC. Full variable domain (rest looked up from reference TRBV7-9 and TRBJ1-2): DTGVSQNPRHKITKRGQNVTFRCDPISEHNRLYWYRQTLGQGPEFLTYFQNEAQLEKSRLLSDRFSAERPKGSFSTLEIQRTEQGDSAMYLCASSLGSGQSYGYTFGSGTRLTVV.

This clone was counted a few times. V usage is TRBV6-1 and J usage is TRBJ1-2; D ambiguous. Germline V CDR1 and CDR2: MNHNS, SASEGT. The ends were cut back, 2 bases at V and 4 bases at J, with 11 bases in the middle. The CDR3 extends over 14 amino acids. This chain's CDR3 is CASSEFGEGYGYTF. CDR3 bases: TGTGCCAGCAGTGAATTTGGGGAGGGCTATGGCTACACCTTC.

This clone was picked up a small number of times. V and J are TRBV15 and TRBJ1-3; D gene unclear. V lost 0 bases and J 1 base, leaving 7 bases between the germline ends. This CDR3 has 15 amino acids. Germline lookup yields CDR1 LNHNV and CDR2 YYDKDF (reference sequence). CDR3 nucleotide sequence: TGTGCCACCAGCAGAGATCGGGTTTCTGGAAACACCATATATTTT. Translated: CATSRDRVSGNTIYF.

This chain links TRBV7-6 with TRBJ2-5; TRBD2 matches 9 bases. The trim removed 5 bases at V and 4 bases at J, leaving 2 bases unmatched. The germline CDR1 and CDR2 sequences are SGHVS and FNYEAQ. The CDR3 is made up of 13 amino acids. CDR3 sequence: CASSPSGAETQYF. The CDR3 DNA reads TGTGCCAGCAGCCCTAGCGGGGCAGAGACCCAGTACTTC.

This clone was found a few times. The chain links TRBV7-9 to TRBJ2-3; no clear D gene. This CDR3 spans 13 amino acids. Trimming took 5 bases from V and 6 from J, leaving 12 bases between them. Germline CDR1 SEHNR, CDR2 FQNEAQ (reference sequence). This CDR3 is CASSRPDGDTQYF. CDR3 in DNA: TGTGCCAGCAGCCGACCCGACGGGGATACGCAGTATTTT.

The chain carries TRBV7-9 and TRBJ2-1; TRBD2 matches 11 bases. V lost 5 bases to trimming and J lost 0 bases; unmatched junction nucleotides: 12. Germline CDR1 reads SEHNR; CDR2 reads FQNEAQ (reference sequence). The CDR3 has 19 amino acids. This chain's CDR3 is CASSAGTSGHGSSYNEQFF. The CDR3 coding sequence is TGTGCCAGCAGCGCGGGGACTAGCGGTCACGGGAGCTCCTACAATGAGCAGTTCTTC.

The genes are TRBV2 and TRBJ2-1; no clear D gene. This CDR3 spans 13 amino acids. Germline lookup yields CDR1 SNHLY and CDR2 FYNNEI. V lost 7 bases and J lost 5, with 12 bases in between. The DNA of the CDR3 is TGTGCCAGCAATCTAGTCATGGACAATGAGCAGTTCTTC. Translated: CASNLVMDNEQFF.